This passage covers 24 T cell receptor beta chains from one sample sequenced in a study of cytomegalovirus exposure and HLA in healthy donors. Both 60 Vbeta primers and 13 Jbeta primers went into the PCR. Here immunoSEQ multiplex PCR was the method, and the copy in TCRdb shows in-frame clones only, minus some. This table has roughly 160,000 clones, about two thirds appearing once. The sample comprised PBMCs. The receptors shown here come from a woman under 40 in good health and CMV-seronegative.

J is TRBJ2-7 and V is TRBV7-6; TRBD2 is a possible D gene (7 bases). The germline gives CDR1 SGHVS, CDR2 FNYEAQ. V was pared by 5 bases and J by 6 bases, with 17 bases between. The CDR3 extends over 14 amino acids. CDR3 coding DNA: TGTGCCAGCAGCCAGGGGACTATCCGTACCGAGCAGTACTTC. Translation: CASSQGTIRTEQYF.

The gene calls are TRBV29-1 and TRBJ2-1; 10 bases are shared with TRBD2. The CDR3 is 18 residues long. The V gene end was trimmed by 2 bases and the J gene end by 10 bases; junction bases not matched to a gene: 20. The germline gives CDR1 SQVTM, CDR2 ANQGSEA. The CDR3 sequence is CSVELAGVSRLRVGEQFF. The CDR3 bases are TGCAGCGTTGAACTAGCGGGAGTAAGCCGGCTTCGCGTTGGGGAGCAGTTCTTC.

The gene calls are TRBV7-7 and TRBJ2-3; possibly TRBD1 for D (5 bases). Trimming took 1 base from V and 8 from J, leaving 13 bases between them. CDR3 length equals 14 residues. Germline CDR1 and CDR2: SSHAT and FNYEAQ (reference sequence). In DNA form, the CDR3 reads TGTGCCAGCAGCTTAGATCCGACAGTGGGTACGCAGTATTTT. Encoded protein: CASSLDPTVGTQYF.

This clone was counted between two and nine times. V and J are TRBV27 and TRBJ2-5; 15 nucleotides match TRBD2. This CDR3 is built from 18 residues. V lost 5 bases and J lost 6; bases outside the gene matches: 13. Germline CDR1 MNHEY, CDR2 SMNVEV (reference sequence). This chain's CDR3 is CASSGSGTSGGTRKTQYF. Here the CDR3 DNA reads TGTGCCAGCAGTGGATCCGGGACTAGCGGGGGGACGAGAAAGACCCAGTACTTC.

The rearrangement uses TRBV28 and TRBJ1-5; tentative D call: TRBD1 (5 bases). The V end lost 3 bases, the J end lost 3 bases, and 18 bases lay between the germline ends. CDR3 length: 17 amino acids. CDR1 is MDHEN and CDR2 is SYDVKM in the germline V gene. CDR3 coding DNA: TGTGCCAGCAGTTTCATTCCCCTCCGGGACTCCAATCAGCCCCAGCATTTT. This sequence encodes CASSFIPLRDSNQPQHF.

A note on this clone: Other DNA sequences in this sample translate to the same CDR3. The V call is TRBV5-1, the J call TRBJ2-5, with D possibly TRBD2 on 6 matching bases. Trimming cost V 0 bases and J 4 bases, with 7 bases left between them. The CDR3 totals 13 residues. The germline V gene encodes CDR1 SGHRS and CDR2 YFSETQ. The CDR3 DNA reads TGCGCCAGCAGCTTGGGGAGGGGAGAGACCCAGTACTTC. Translating it yields CASSLGRGETQYF.

The CDR3 DNA reads as TGTGCCTCCACCCCGGGTAGACTAGCGGGGTACCCCTCCTACAATGAGCAGTTCTTC. Translating it yields CASTPGRLAGYPSYNEQFF. The chain uses TRBV30 and TRBJ2-1, with 11 bases lining up with TRBD2. The CDR3 covers 19 residues. With 7 bases clipped from V and 0 bases from J, the junction kept 17 bases outside the gene matches. In germline, CDR1 is GTSNPN, CDR2 SVGIG (reference sequence). The full variable domain, rest sourced from reference TRBV30 and TRBJ2-1, is SQTIHQWPATLVQPVGSPLSLECTVEGTSNPNLYWYRQAAGRGLQLLFYSVGIGQISSEVPQNLSASRPQDRQFILSSKKLLLSDSGFYLCASTPGRLAGYPSYNEQFFGPGTRLTVL.

The genes are TRBV28 and TRBJ1-5; D unclear. Germline CDR1 MDHEN, CDR2 SYDVKM. CDR3 length equals 13 residues. Trimming took 5 bases from V and 11 from J, leaving 16 bases between them. CDR3 in DNA: TGTGCCAGCAGTCCTCTTCTTGGCCTTTCCCAGCATTTT. It codes for CASSPLLGLSQHF. The variable domain in full, completed from reference TRBV28 and TRBJ1-5, reads DVKVTQSSRYLVKRTGEKVFLECVQDMDHENMFWYRQDPGLGLRLIYFSYDVKMKEKGDIPEGYSVSREKKERFSLILESASTNQTSMYLCASSPLLGLSQHFGDGTRLSIL.

CDR3: CASSEPGQGSYEQYF. The DNA of the CDR3 is TGTGCCAGCAGTGAACCGGGACAGGGATCCTACGAGCAGTACTTC. The chain carries TRBV6-1 and TRBJ2-7; 9 bases match TRBD1. Germline CDR1 is MNHNS and CDR2 is SASEGT. Losses at the gene ends were 2 bases for V and 1 base for J; bases not matched to a gene: 3. The CDR3 contains 15 residues.

In this sample, this clone turned up a few times. The gene calls are TRBV7-9 and TRBJ2-3; no clear D. Trimming left V 4 bases short and J 9 bases short, with 11 bases between. Looked up from germline, CDR1 is SEHNR and CDR2 is FQNEAQ (reference sequence). CDR3 length equals 12 residues. The CDR3 DNA follows: TGTGCCAGCAGCTCTTTTAGGCGGACGCAGTATTTT. Amino acids: CASSSFRRTQYF.

This chain links TRBV29-1 with TRBJ2-6; D uncertain. This CDR3 is 13 amino acids long. The ends were cut back, 4 bases at V and 2 bases at J, with 6 bases in the middle. In germline, CDR1 is SQVTM, CDR2 ANQGSEA. The CDR3 bases are TGCAGCGTTGTAGTTACTGGGGCCAACGTCCTGACTTTC. Residues: CSVVVTGANVLTF.

The chain recombines TRBV30 with TRBJ2-7; no clear D. The V end was cut by 5 bases, the J end by 1 base, with 9 bases between. The germline V gene has CDR1 GTSNPN and CDR2 SVGIG (reference sequence). The CDR3 contains 12 residues. The CDR3 bases are TGTGCCTGGGGTCGGGTGTCCTACGAGCAGTACTTC. Encoded protein: CAWGRVSYEQYF.

J is TRBJ2-1 and V is TRBV7-9; D ambiguous. Germline loops: CDR1 SEHNR, CDR2 FQNEAQ (reference sequence). This CDR3 spans 15 amino acids. Deletions cut 4 bases from V and 5 bases from J, with 15 bases between. CDR3 bases: TGTGCCAGCAGCTCCCGGATGGTGGGCCACAATGAGCAGTTCTTC. This codes for CASSSRMVGHNEQFF.

The genes are TRBV27 and TRBJ2-7; tentatively, D is TRBD2 (6 bases). V was cut by 4 bases and J by 6 bases, with 16 bases left in between. The germline CDR1 and CDR2 sequences are MNHEY and SMNVEV (reference sequence). The CDR3 totals 14 residues. CDR3 residues: CASSSPRQGGEQYF. The CDR3 DNA is TGTGCCAGCAGTTCCCCACGCCAGGGAGGCGAGCAGTACTTC.

J is TRBJ2-5 and V is TRBV28, with D possibly matching TRBD1 (6 bases). The CDR3 is 14 amino acids. V was trimmed by 7 bases and J by 0 bases, leaving 12 bases between them. CDR1 and CDR2 from the germline V gene are MDHEN and SYDVKM. The CDR3 protein is CASNVGGNQETQYF. CDR3 sequence (DNA): TGTGCCAGCAACGTAGGGGGAAACCAAGAGACCCAGTACTTC. Using reference TRBV28 and TRBJ2-5 for the parts outside the CDR3, the full variable domain is DVKVTQSSRYLVKRTGEKVFLECVQDMDHENMFWYRQDPGLGLRLIYFSYDVKMKEKGDIPEGYSVSREKKERFSLILESASTNQTSMYLCASNVGGNQETQYFGPGTRLLVL.

The V and J genes are TRBV30 and TRBJ2-4; 13 positions match TRBD2. Germline V gene data show CDR1 as GTSNPN and CDR2 as SVGIG (reference sequence). The CDR3 runs to 17 residues. Trimming cost V 1 base and J 7 bases; bases outside gene matches: 10. For the CDR3, the DNA is TGTGCCTGGAGTGACAAGGGACTAGCGGGGCGGGCGAACATTCAGTACTTC. As protein: CAWSDKGLAGRANIQYF.

V and J are TRBV27 and TRBJ2-7; D is possibly TRBD2 (7 bases). CDR1 and CDR2 from the germline V gene are MNHEY and SMNVEV (reference sequence). Trimming removed 5 bases at V and 7 bases at J, with 21 bases between. This CDR3 has 15 residues. CDR3: CASSPRGGGGYEQYF. The CDR3 DNA sequence: TGTGCCAGCAGTCCCAGGGGAGGGGGAGGTTATGAGCAGTACTTC.

This sequence joins TRBV4-3 and TRBJ1-3, with unresolved D. V dropped 1 base and J dropped 0 bases, with 7 bases sitting between them. In germline, CDR1 is LGHNA, CDR2 YSLEER. CDR3 length: 15 amino acids. This CDR3 reads CASSQVRSSGNTIYF. In DNA, the CDR3 is TGCGCCAGCAGCCAAGTCCGTAGCTCTGGAAACACCATATATTTT.

CDR3 DNA sequence: TGTGCCAGTAGGGGAGACCCTAGCAATCAGCCCCAGCATTTT. This codes for CASRGDPSNQPQHF. The rearrangement joins TRBV19 to TRBJ1-5; D is uncertain. Trimming took off 6 bases at V and 0 bases at J, with 9 bases between the two ends. Germline lookup yields CDR1 LNHDA and CDR2 SQIVND (reference sequence). CDR3 size: 14 residues.

The gene calls are TRBV5-1 and TRBJ2-3; 9 bases are shared with TRBD2. Germline lookup yields CDR1 SGHRS and CDR2 YFSETQ. The CDR3 is made up of 16 amino acids. V lost 1 base and J lost 2; bases outside the gene matches: 5. The CDR3 DNA sequence: TGCGCCAGCAGCTTGATAGCGGGGGAGTTCACAGATACGCAGTATTTT. Amino acid sequence: CASSLIAGEFTDTQYF.

This clone has just a few counts. V and J are TRBV5-4 and TRBJ2-5; D remains ambiguous. V lost 0 bases and J 5 bases, leaving 11 bases between the germline ends. This CDR3 has 14 residues. Germline V CDR1 and CDR2: SGHNT, YYREEE (reference sequence). CDR3 nucleotides: TGTGCCAGCAGCTTGGGACTTGATGGGGAGACCCAGTACTTC. It specifies CASSLGLDGETQYF.

A note on this clone: A junction end diverges from the germline sequence, so it may reflect a read error. Other nucleotide sequences from this sample produce the same CDR3. The J gene is TRBJ1-5, the V gene TRBV12-5; D is possibly TRBD1 (6 bases). Germline CDR1 reads LGHNT; CDR2 reads FRNRAP. The CDR3 is made up of 16 amino acids. For the CDR3, the DNA is TGTGCCAGTGGTTTTATGGCAGGGGTTAGCAATCAGCCCCAGCATTTT. Its translation: CASGFMAGVSNQPQHF.

This clone was observed a handful of times. The CDR3 DNA is TGTGCCAGCAGGAGGGCTAAGGAGGCCGGGGAGCTGTTTTTT. It codes for CASRRAKEAGELFF. The gene calls are TRBV6-1 and TRBJ2-2; perhaps TRBD2 as D (5 bases). Looked up from germline, CDR1 is MNHNS and CDR2 is SASEGT. V gave up 6 bases and J gave up 6 bases, with 14 bases separating them. CDR3 length: 14 residues.

The chain employs TRBV9 and TRBJ1-2; perhaps TRBD1 as D (5 bases). Deletions cut 0 bases from V and 4 bases from J, with 13 bases between. CDR3 length: 15 amino acids. CDR1 SGDLS and CDR2 YYNGEE come from the germline V gene. The DNA for the CDR3 is TGTGCCAGCAGCGTAGAAACAGGAGCAGTCTATGGCTACACCTTC. Amino acids: CASSVETGAVYGYTF.